This T cell receptor beta chain was recovered during a study of metastatic and nonmetastatic thyroid tumors. The overall study: Comparative analysis of repertoires was undertaken across blood and tumor or nodule tissue obtained from malignant and benign thyroid patients.

Germline V gene sequence: CDR1 SGDLS, CDR2 YYNGEE. V lost 4 bases to trimming and J lost 5 bases, with 12 bases between them. The CDR3 runs 14 residues. Authors' analysis steps: Clinicopathological groups differed in CDR3, with these differences serving to build a distant-metastasis classifier for papillary thyroid cancer. TCRdb reprocessed the PCR reads via MiXCR. These V and J calls originate from TCRdb's pipeline instead of the authors' own analysis. The sample lists tens of thousands of clones; less than 25% were seen once. Ten or more counts support this clone. Its antigen is still unknown. Findings and limits, study-wide: Benign nodules reportedly had significantly lower TCR beta diversity than malignant thyroid tumors in blood and tumor.

Patients underwent thyroid surgery, and none had received any treatment before it. The TCR originated in a female donor with papillary thyroid cancer or a benign thyroid nodule (not recorded which). Some clones in this sample may be carry-over from other donors' samples. The rearrangement joins TRBV9 to TRBJ1-4, with TRBD1 as a possible D gene (6 bases). Source material: blood. In DNA, the CDR3 is TGTGCCAGCAGCTTAAGGGGGGAGAATGAAAAACTGTTTTTT. It is translated as CASSLRGENEKLFF. Drawing the rest from reference TRBV9 and TRBJ1-4, the complete variable domain is DSGVTQTPKHLITATGQRVTLRCSPRSGDLSVYWYQQSLDQGLQFLIQYYNGEERAKGNILERFSAQQFPDLHSELNLSSLELGDSALYFCASSLRGENEKLFFGSGTQLSVL.